This T cell receptor (beta chain) was sequenced during a study of T-cell reconstitution after alpha-beta-depleted transplantation in children. It was with unique molecular identifiers that the TCRbeta library was prepared. TCRdb re-called the PCR reads with MiXCR, one entry per CDR3 protein. This sample has approximately 82,000 distinct CDR3 sequences, with less than 20% found just once. There are a few counts of this clonotype. Antigen unknown. Findings and limits, study-wide: Expanded clones from the graft, numbering several hundred, reportedly supplied alpha-beta T cells about two months after transplant. At one year after transplant, newly produced T cells mostly accounted for T-cell counts and diversity.

Sample: PBMCs, mostly from graft donor cells, taken 180 days after TCRalphabeta/CD19-depleted stem cell transplant. The origin of this receptor is a male patient between 2 and 9 years old who had a stem cell transplant for acute lymphoblastic leukemia, so the T cells may come from the graft donor.

Written as DNA, the CDR3 is TGTGCCAGCAGCCATTACCCCGGGGTTAATCAGCCCCAGCATTTT. This sequence encodes CASSHYPGVNQPQHF. V and J are TRBV3-1 and TRBJ1-5; D is ambiguous. The V gene lost 3 bases and the J gene lost 4 bases, with 13 bases spanning the gap. The CDR3 length is 15 residues. Per germline, CDR1 LGHDT and CDR2 YNNKEL (reference sequence).